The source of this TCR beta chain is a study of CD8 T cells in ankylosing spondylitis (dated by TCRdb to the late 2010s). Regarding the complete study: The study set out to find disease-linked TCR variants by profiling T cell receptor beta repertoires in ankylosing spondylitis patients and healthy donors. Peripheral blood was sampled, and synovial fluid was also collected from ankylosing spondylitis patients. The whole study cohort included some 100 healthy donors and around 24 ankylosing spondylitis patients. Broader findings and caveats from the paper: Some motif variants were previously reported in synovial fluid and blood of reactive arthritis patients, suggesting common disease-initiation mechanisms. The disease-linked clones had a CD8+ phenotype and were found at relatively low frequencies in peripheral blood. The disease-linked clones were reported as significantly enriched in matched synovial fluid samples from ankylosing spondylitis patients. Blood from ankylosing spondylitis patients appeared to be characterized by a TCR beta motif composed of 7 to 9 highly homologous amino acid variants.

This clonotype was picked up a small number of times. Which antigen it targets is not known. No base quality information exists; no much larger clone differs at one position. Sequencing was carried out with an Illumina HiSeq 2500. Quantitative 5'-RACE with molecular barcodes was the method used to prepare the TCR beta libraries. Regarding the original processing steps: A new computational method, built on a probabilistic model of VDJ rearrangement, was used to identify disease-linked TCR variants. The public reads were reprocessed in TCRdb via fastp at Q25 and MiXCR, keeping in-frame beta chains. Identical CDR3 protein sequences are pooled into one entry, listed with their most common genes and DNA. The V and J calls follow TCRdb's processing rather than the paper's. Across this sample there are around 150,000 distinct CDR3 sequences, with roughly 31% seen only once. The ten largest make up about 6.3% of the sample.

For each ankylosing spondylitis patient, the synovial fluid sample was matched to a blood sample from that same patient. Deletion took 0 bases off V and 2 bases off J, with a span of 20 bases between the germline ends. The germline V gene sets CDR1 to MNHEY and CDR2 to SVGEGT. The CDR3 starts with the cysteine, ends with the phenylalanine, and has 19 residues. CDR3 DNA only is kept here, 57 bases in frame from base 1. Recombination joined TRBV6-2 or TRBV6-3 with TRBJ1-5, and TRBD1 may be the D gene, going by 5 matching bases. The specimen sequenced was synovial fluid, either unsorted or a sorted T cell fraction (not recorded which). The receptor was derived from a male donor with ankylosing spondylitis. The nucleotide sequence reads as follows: TGTGCCAGCAGTTACTCGAGAAATGAAGGGAAACAGGGCAATCAGCCCCAGCATTTT. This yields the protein CASSYSRNEGKQGNQPQHF.